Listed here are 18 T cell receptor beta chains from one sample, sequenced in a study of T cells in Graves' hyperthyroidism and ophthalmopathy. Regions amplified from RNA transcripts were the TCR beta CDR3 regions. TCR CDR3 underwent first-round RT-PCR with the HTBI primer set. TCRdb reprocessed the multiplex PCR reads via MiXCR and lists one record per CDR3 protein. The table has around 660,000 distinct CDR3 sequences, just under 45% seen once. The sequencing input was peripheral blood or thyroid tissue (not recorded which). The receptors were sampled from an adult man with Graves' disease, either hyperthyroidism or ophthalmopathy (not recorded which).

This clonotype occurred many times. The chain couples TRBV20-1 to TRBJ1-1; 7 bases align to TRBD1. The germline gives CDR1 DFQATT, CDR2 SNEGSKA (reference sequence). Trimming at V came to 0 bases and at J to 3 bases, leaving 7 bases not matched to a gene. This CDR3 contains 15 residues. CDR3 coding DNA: TGCAGTGCTAGAGAAGACAGGGATATGCACACTGAAGCTTTCTTT. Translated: CSAREDRDMHTEAFF.

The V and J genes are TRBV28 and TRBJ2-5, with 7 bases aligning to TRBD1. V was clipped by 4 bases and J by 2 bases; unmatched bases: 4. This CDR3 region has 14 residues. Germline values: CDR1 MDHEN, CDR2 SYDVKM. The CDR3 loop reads CASSSPGQQETQYF. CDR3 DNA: TGTGCCAGCAGTTCCCCGGGACAGCAAGAGACCCAGTACTTC.

The CDR3 protein is CASSLGTGDVRTEAFF. For the CDR3, the DNA is TGTGCCAGCAGCTTAGGGACAGGGGACGTACGAACTGAAGCTTTCTTT. The chain combines TRBV7-9 with TRBJ1-1; 9 bases map to TRBD1. Trimming cost V 1 base and J 5 bases; bases outside gene matches: 8. The CDR3 is 16 amino acids. Germline V CDR1 and CDR2: SEHNR, FQNEAQ (reference sequence).

CDR3 DNA: TGCAGTGCTAGTTTAACAGGGTGGGACGGGGGTGGCTACGAGCAGTACTTC. Encoded protein: CSASLTGWDGGGYEQYF. The chain uses TRBV20-1 and TRBJ2-7, with D possibly being TRBD1 or TRBD2 (6 bases each). The CDR3 runs 17 residues. V was shortened by 3 bases and J by 3 bases, with 24 bases between the two germline ends. Germline values: CDR1 DFQATT, CDR2 SNEGSKA (reference sequence).

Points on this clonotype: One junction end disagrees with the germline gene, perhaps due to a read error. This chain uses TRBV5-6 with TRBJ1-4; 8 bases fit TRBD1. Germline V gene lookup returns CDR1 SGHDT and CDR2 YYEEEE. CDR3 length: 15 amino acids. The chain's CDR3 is CASSLQGAVNETLFF. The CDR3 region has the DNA TGTGCCAGCAGCTTGCAGGGGGCAGTTAATGAAACACTGTTTTTT.

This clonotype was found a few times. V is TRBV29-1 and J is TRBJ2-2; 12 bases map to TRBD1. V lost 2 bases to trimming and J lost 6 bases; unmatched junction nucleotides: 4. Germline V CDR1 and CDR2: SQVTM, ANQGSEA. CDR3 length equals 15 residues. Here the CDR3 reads CSVELGQGASGELFF. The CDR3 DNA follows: TGCAGCGTTGAATTGGGACAGGGGGCCTCCGGGGAGCTGTTTTTT.

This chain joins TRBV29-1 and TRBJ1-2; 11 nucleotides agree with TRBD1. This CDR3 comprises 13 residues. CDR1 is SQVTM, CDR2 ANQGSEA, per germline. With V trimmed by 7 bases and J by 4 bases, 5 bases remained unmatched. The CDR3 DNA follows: TGCAGCGGAGGACAGGGGGCCCGCTATGGCTACACCTTC. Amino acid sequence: CSGGQGARYGYTF. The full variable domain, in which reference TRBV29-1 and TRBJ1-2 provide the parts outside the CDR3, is SAVISQKPSRDICQRGTSLTIQCQVDSQVTMMFWYRQQPGQSLTLIATANQGSEATYESGFVIDKFPISRPNLTFSTLTVSNMSPEDSSIYLCSGGQGARYGYTFGSGTRLTVV.

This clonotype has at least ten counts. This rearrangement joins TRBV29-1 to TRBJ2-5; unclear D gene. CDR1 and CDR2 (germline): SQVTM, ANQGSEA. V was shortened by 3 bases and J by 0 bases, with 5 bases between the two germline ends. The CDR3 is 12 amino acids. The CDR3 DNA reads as TGCAGCGTTGAGGTAAACCAAGAGACCCAGTACTTC. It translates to CSVEVNQETQYF.

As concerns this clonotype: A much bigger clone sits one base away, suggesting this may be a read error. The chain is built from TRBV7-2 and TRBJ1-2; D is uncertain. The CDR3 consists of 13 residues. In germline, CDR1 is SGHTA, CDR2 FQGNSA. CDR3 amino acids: CASSPGRADGCTF. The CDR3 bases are TGTGCCAGCAGCCCCGGGAGGGCTGACGGCTGCACCTTC.

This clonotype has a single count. CDR3 sequence reads: CSAWGTGKNEKLFF. CDR3 nucleotides: TGCAGTGCATGGGGGACAGGGAAAAATGAAAAACTGTTTTTT. The chain uses TRBV20-1 and TRBJ1-4; 9 bases fit TRBD1. Losses at the gene ends were 6 bases for V and 5 bases for J; bases not matched to a gene: 7. Germline CDR1 is DFQATT and CDR2 is SNEGSKA (reference sequence). CDR3 length: 14 amino acids.

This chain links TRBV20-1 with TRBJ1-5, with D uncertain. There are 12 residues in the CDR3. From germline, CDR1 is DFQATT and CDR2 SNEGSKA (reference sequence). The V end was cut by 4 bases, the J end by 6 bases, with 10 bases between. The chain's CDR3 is CSAMGQSQPQHF. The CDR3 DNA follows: TGCAGTGCTATGGGCCAAAGTCAGCCCCAGCATTTT.

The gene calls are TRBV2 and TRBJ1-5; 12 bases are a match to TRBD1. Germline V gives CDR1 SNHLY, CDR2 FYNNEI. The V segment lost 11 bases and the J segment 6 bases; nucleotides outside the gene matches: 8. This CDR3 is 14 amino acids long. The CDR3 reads CAASGTGGLQPQHF. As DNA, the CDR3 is TGTGCCGCTAGCGGGACAGGGGGCCTTCAGCCCCAGCATTTT.

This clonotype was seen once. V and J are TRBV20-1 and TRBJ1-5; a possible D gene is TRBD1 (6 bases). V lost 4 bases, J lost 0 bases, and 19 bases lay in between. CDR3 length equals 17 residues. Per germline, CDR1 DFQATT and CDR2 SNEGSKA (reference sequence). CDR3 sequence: CSATPGQLDYSNQPQHF. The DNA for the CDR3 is TGCAGTGCTACTCCGGGACAACTAGATTATAGCAATCAGCCCCAGCATTTT.

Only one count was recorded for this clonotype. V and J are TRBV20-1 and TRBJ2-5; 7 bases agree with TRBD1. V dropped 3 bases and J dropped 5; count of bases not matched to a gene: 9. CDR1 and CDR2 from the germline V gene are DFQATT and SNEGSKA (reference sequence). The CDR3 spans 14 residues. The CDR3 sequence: CSARGPRGGETQYF. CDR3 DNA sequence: TGCAGTGCTAGGGGGCCCAGAGGGGGCGAGACCCAGTACTTC.

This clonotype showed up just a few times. CDR3 nucleotide sequence: TGTGCCAGCAGTTACAGGAGGCTGAACACTGAAGCTTTCTTT. Protein: CASSYRRLNTEAFF. This rearrangement joins TRBV2 to TRBJ1-1; a weak D match, TRBD1 (5 bases). Germline V gene lookup returns CDR1 SNHLY and CDR2 FYNNEI. The CDR3 has 14 amino acids. V lost 5 bases to trimming and J lost 0 bases, with 10 bases between them. The full variable domain, with the rest looked up from reference TRBV2 and TRBJ1-1, is EPEVTQTPSHQVTQMGQEVILRCVPISNHLYFYWYRQILGQKVEFLVSFYNNEISEKSEIFDDQFSVERPDGSNFTLKIRSTKLEDSAMYFCASSYRRLNTEAFFGQGTRLTVV.

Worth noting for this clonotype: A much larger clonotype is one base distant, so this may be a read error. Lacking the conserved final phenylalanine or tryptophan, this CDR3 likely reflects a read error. In DNA, the CDR3 is TGCGCCAGCAGTGACAGCCCAGGCCAGCCCCAGCATTCT. It translates to CASSDSPGQPQHS. J is TRBJ1-5 and V is TRBV10-1; D is unresolved. Germline-derived CDR1 and CDR2 are WNHNN and SYGVQD (reference sequence). V lost 3 bases to trimming and J lost 7 bases, with 10 bases between them. This CDR3 has 13 residues.

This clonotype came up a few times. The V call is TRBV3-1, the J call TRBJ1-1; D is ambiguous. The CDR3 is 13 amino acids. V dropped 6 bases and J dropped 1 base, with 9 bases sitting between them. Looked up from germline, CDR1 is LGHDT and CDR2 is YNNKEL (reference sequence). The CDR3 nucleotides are TGTGCCAGCAGGGGTTCATGGAACACTGAAGCTTTCTTT. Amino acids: CASRGSWNTEAFF.

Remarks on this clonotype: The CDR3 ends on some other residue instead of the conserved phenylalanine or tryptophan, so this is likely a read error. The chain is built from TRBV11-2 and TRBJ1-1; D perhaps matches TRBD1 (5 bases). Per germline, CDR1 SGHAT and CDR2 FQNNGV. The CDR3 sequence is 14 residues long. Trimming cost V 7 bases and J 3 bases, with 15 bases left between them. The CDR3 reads CASTYGRQYTEAFS. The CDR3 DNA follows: TGTGCCAGCACCTACGGGAGACAGTACACTGAAGCTTTCTCT.